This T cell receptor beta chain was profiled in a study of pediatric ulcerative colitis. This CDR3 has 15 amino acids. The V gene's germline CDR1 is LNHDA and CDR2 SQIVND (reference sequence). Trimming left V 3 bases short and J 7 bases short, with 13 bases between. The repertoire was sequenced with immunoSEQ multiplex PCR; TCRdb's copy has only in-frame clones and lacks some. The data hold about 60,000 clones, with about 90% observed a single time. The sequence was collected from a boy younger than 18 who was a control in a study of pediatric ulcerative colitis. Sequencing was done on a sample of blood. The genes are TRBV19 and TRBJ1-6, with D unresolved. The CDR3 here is CASSIMPRTNSPLHF. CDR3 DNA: TGTGCCAGTAGTATCATGCCCCGAACGAATTCACCCCTCCACTTT.